This T cell receptor beta chain was found in a study of blood T cell repertoires in COVID-19. Study details: Specimens from acute and convalescent COVID-19 originated in the United States, Italy and Spain. PBMCs, B-cell-depleted T cells, or T cells were the source of the cDNA or gDNA that made up the material.

This CDR3 has 14 residues. The V gene end was trimmed by 4 bases and the J gene end by 5 bases; junction bases not matched to a gene: 4. Germline lookup yields CDR1 LNHDA and CDR2 SQIVND (reference sequence). In the authors' methods: Counts of nucleated cells, estimated from reference gene primer amplification, were obtained. TCRdb's table, derived via immunoSEQ multiplex PCR, lists solely in-frame clones and lacks some. That table supplies the V and J calls and clone size; D and trimming were determined from the DNA. This sample has some 88,000 clones, with approximately 87% found just once. V gene TRBV19 combines with J gene TRBJ2-3; TRBD2 agrees at 9 bases. This clonotype was sampled from a woman in her 70s with acute or convalescent COVID-19. What was sequenced was peripheral blood. The CDR3 sequence: CASSSSGSLDTQYF. The CDR3 DNA reads as TGTGCCAGTAGTAGTAGCGGGAGTTTAGATACGCAGTATTTT.